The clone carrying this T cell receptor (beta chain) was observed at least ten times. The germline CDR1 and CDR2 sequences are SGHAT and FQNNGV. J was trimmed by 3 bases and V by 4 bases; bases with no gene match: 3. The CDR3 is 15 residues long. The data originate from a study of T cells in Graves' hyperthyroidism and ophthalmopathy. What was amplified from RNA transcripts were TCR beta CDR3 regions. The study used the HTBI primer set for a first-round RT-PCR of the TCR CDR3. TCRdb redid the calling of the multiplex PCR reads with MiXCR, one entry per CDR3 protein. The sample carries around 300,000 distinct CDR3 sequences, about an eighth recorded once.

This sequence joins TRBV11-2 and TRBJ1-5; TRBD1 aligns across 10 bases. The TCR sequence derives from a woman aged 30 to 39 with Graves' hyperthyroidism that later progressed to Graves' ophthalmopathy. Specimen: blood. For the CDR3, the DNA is TGTGCCAGCAGCTGGGGACAGGGGCCCAATCAGCCCCAGCATTTT. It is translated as CASSWGQGPNQPQHF.